The 24 T cell receptor beta chains in this list originate from one sample, sequenced in a study of CD8+CD57+ T cells in acquired aplastic anemia. The template for TCR beta VDJ and CDR3 sequence profiling was genomic DNA. TCRdb passed the reads through MiXCR, listing each CDR3 protein once. The table shows some 410,000 distinct CDR3 sequences, with approximately 70% occurring only once. Sequenced input: sorted CD4+, CD8+, or CD8+CD57+ T cells (not recorded which) from PBMCs. The receptor source for this set is a human donor in good health, serving as a control.

This clonotype has at least ten counts. This chain links TRBV6-1 with TRBJ1-2; no definite D call. This CDR3 region has 12 residues. Germline V CDR1 and CDR2: MNHNS, SASEGT. V lost 4 bases and J lost 7, with 10 bases in between. As DNA, the CDR3 is TGTGCCAGCAGTGGGAGGGTGTTTGGCTACACCTTC. As protein: CASSGRVFGYTF.

In the case of this clonotype: An end of the junction differs from the germline gene, which may be a read error. The chain recombines TRBV7-9 with TRBJ1-5, with D tentatively TRBD1 (6 bases). The CDR3 is 15 amino acids. Germline CDR1 reads SEHNR; CDR2 reads FQNEAQ (reference sequence). CDR3 sequence reads: CASSLGGASGQHQHF. The CDR3 DNA is TGTGCCAGCAGCTTAGGGGGGGCTTCGGGTCAGCACCAGCATTTT.

The rearrangement links TRBV20-1 to TRBJ2-5; 7 bases are shared with TRBD2. V dropped 3 bases and J dropped 7; count of bases not matched to a gene: 11. CDR3 size: 14 residues. Germline assignment: CDR1 DFQATT and CDR2 SNEGSKA (reference sequence). The CDR3 DNA reads as TGCAGTGCTAGGCCGGGGGGAACCACAGGGACCCAGTACTTC. It specifies CSARPGGTTGTQYF.

In this sample, this clonotype turned up a few times. The chain recombines TRBV11-2 with TRBJ2-5; perhaps TRBD2 as D (7 bases). Germline CDR1 reads SGHAT; CDR2 reads FQNNGV. This CDR3 has 15 residues. Trimming removed 3 bases from V and 5 bases from J, with 16 bases in between. The CDR3 nucleotides read TGTGCCAGCAGCTTTGGGGGCGAGGGAGGGGAGACCCAGTACTTC. Amino acid sequence: CASSFGGEGGETQYF. Full variable domain (missing parts from reference TRBV11-2 and TRBJ2-5): EAGVAQSPRYKIIEKRQSVAFWCNPISGHATLYWYQQILGQGPKLLIQFQNNGVVDDSQLPKDRFSAERLKGVDSTLKIQPAKLEDSAVYLCASSFGGEGGETQYFGPGTRLLVL.

In this sample, this clonotype turned up a few times. V and J are TRBV2 and TRBJ2-5, with 10 bases fitting TRBD2. Trimming at V came to 2 bases and at J to 7 bases, leaving 7 bases not matched to a gene. CDR1 SNHLY and CDR2 FYNNEI come from the germline V gene. This CDR3 is 15 amino acids long. The CDR3 bases are TGTGCCAGCAGTGAATTAGCGGGGGGATATGGGACCCAGTACTTC. Residues: CASSELAGGYGTQYF.

Concerning this clonotype: Given the absence of the conserved phenylalanine or tryptophan at the CDR3 end, a read error is likely. Because the CDR3's place on the DNA is in doubt, the DNA is left out and the CDR3 is given as listed by TCRdb. CDR3 residues: CASSLVST. This sequence joins TRBV7-2 and TRBJ1-3. From germline, CDR1 is SGHTA and CDR2 FQGNSA. Termini included, the CDR3 measures 8 amino acids.

Notes on this clonotype: This likely comes from a read error, as the CDR3 has no conserved phenylalanine or tryptophan at its end. The limits of the CDR3 on the DNA are not certain, so only TCRdb's listed CDR3 is given. This chain connects TRBV10-1 to TRBJ2-6; the D call in the table, TRBD1, was not verified against the DNA. Germline lookup yields CDR1 WNHNN and CDR2 SYGVQD (reference sequence). Both ends counted, the CDR3 spans 16 residues. The CDR3 is CASSDAPASRATVLAS.

The rearrangement joins TRBV15 to TRBJ1-1; D is possibly TRBD1 (6 bases). The CDR3 is made up of 15 amino acids. Per germline, CDR1 LNHNV and CDR2 YYDKDF (reference sequence). The V end lost 1 base, the J end lost 5 bases, and 14 bases lay between the germline ends. CDR3 protein: CATSRGGGGRTEAFF. DNA of the CDR3: TGTGCCACCAGCAGAGGTGGGGGCGGGAGGACTGAAGCTTTCTTT.

The chain links TRBV5-4 to TRBJ2-1; TRBD1 agrees at 10 bases. Trimming cost V 0 bases and J 6 bases; bases outside gene matches: 3. CDR1 and CDR2 from the germline V gene are SGHNT and YYREEE (reference sequence). The CDR3 loop spans 15 amino acids. In DNA, the CDR3 is TGTGCCAGCAGCTTGGGACAGGGGGCGGTCAATGAGCAGTTCTTC. This encodes CASSLGQGAVNEQFF.

The chain combines TRBV12-3 or TRBV12-4 with TRBJ2-7, with TRBD1 matching 9 bases. CDR3 size: 16 residues. V gave up 6 bases and J gave up 4 bases; unmatched junction bases: 13. In DNA form, the CDR3 reads TGTGCCAGCAGCAACGGCGGACAGGGGTTGTCGTACGAGCAGTACTTC. Residues: CASSNGGQGLSYEQYF.

The gene calls are TRBV20-1 and TRBJ2-7; 8 positions agree with TRBD1. Losses at the gene ends were 3 bases for V and 6 bases for J; bases not matched to a gene: 13. Germline CDR1 DFQATT, CDR2 SNEGSKA (reference sequence). The CDR3 covers 15 residues. This CDR3 reads CSASRQEARGLEQYV. CDR3 DNA sequence: TGCAGTGCTAGTAGACAGGAGGCCAGGGGGCTCGAGCAGTACGTC.

This clonotype was seen many times. The CDR3 spells CASSTERVYNEQFF. The CDR3 DNA reads as TGTGCCAGCAGCACCGAGCGGGTCTACAATGAGCAGTTCTTC. This chain connects TRBV5-8 to TRBJ2-1; D possibly corresponds to TRBD2 (6 bases). The germline CDR1 and CDR2 sequences are SGHTS and YDEGEE. This CDR3 comprises 14 residues. V was clipped by 4 bases and J by 3 bases, with 11 bases between them.

V usage is TRBV15 and J usage is TRBJ2-3, with 9 bases matching TRBD2. The germline CDR1 and CDR2 sequences are LNHNV and YYDKDF (reference sequence). Unmatched junction bases numbered 9, after V lost 3 bases and J lost 2 bases. The CDR3 runs to 17 residues. CDR3 loop: CATSSDWTSETTDTQYF. Written as DNA, the CDR3 is TGTGCCACCAGCAGCGATTGGACTAGCGAGACCACAGATACGCAGTATTTT.

The chain is built from TRBV20-1 and TRBJ1-2; 8 bases align to TRBD1. Germline values: CDR1 DFQATT, CDR2 SNEGSKA (reference sequence). The CDR3 runs to 14 residues. Trimming took 1 base from V and 6 from J; bases not matched to a gene: 7. The CDR3 here is CSARVPGQEDGYTF. Here the CDR3 DNA reads TGCAGTGCTAGAGTCCCGGGACAGGAGGATGGCTACACCTTC.

About this clonotype: A read error is likely, as this CDR3 ends without the conserved phenylalanine or tryptophan. J is TRBJ1-2 and V is TRBV6-1; weak D call: TRBD1 (5 bases). Germline CDR1 MNHNS, CDR2 SASEGT. CDR3 size: 13 residues. V was shortened by 0 bases and J by 7 bases, with 9 bases between the two germline ends. This CDR3 is CASSEAGASGYTL. CDR3 DNA: TGTGCCAGCAGTGAAGCAGGGGCGAGTGGCTACACCCTC.

This clonotype was seen only a few times. The genes are TRBV2 and TRBJ1-1; 9 bases are a match to TRBD1. Trimming at V came to 6 bases and at J to 4 bases, leaving 6 bases not matched to a gene. The V gene's germline CDR1 is SNHLY and CDR2 FYNNEI. The CDR3 sequence is 14 residues long. The DNA of the CDR3 is TGTGCCAGCAGAGCGGGACAGGGATTCACTGAAGCTTTCTTT. It specifies CASRAGQGFTEAFF. The full variable domain, with the rest looked up from reference TRBV2 and TRBJ1-1, is EPEVTQTPSHQVTQMGQEVILRCVPISNHLYFYWYRQILGQKVEFLVSFYNNEISEKSEIFDDQFSVERPDGSNFTLKIRSTKLEDSAMYFCASRAGQGFTEAFFGQGTRLTVV.

The J gene is TRBJ2-5, the V gene TRBV2; 12 bases match TRBD2. The CDR3 has 17 residues. The germline V gene has CDR1 SNHLY and CDR2 FYNNEI. V shed 5 bases, J shed 4 bases, and the junction held 11 bases outside the gene matches. CDR3 sequence: CASSPRASGGAGETQYF. CDR3 DNA sequence: TGTGCCAGCAGTCCCCGGGCTAGCGGGGGGGCCGGAGAGACCCAGTACTTC.

J is TRBJ2-1 and V is TRBV5-6; 9 nucleotides align to TRBD1. The CDR3 totals 13 residues. CDR1 is SGHDT, CDR2 YYEEEE, per germline. With 3 bases clipped from V and 5 bases from J, the junction kept 0 bases outside the gene matches. The CDR3 sequence is CASSWTGDNEQFF. CDR3 nucleotide sequence: TGTGCCAGCAGCTGGACAGGGGACAATGAGCAGTTCTTC.

The chain is built from TRBV7-2 and TRBJ1-4; possibly TRBD1 for D (5 bases). The CDR3 extends over 15 amino acids. Trimming took 1 base from V and 5 from J, leaving 11 bases between them. CDR1 and CDR2 (germline): SGHTA, FQGNSA. DNA for the CDR3: TGTGCCAGCAGCTTAGTCGGGGCGCACAATGAAAAACTGTTTTTT. Translated: CASSLVGAHNEKLFF.

As concerns this clonotype: The CDR3 carries no conserved terminal phenylalanine or tryptophan, so it likely arises from a read error. This chain links TRBV10-1 with TRBJ2-7; D possibly corresponds to TRBD2 (7 bases). Trimming took 4 bases from V and 6 from J, leaving 19 bases between them. Germline values: CDR1 WNHNN, CDR2 SYGVQD (reference sequence). The CDR3 runs to 15 residues. This chain's CDR3 is CASSGSGGGFGEQYL. The CDR3 DNA sequence: TGCGCCAGCAGTGGGTCTGGGGGGGGCTTCGGCGAGCAGTACCTC.

This clonotype appeared many times. The chain combines TRBV5-1 with TRBJ1-2; D gene uncertain. Trimming took 2 bases from V and 8 from J, leaving 16 bases between them. CDR1 and CDR2 (germline): SGHRS, YFSETQ. The CDR3 spans 14 residues. The CDR3 nucleotides read TGCGCCAGCAGCTTAAATTCGGCCGAAGGGGGCTACACCTTC. Protein product: CASSLNSAEGGYTF.

The genes are TRBV2 and TRBJ2-3; 14 nucleotides agree with TRBD2. The CDR3 spans 18 residues. With V trimmed by 2 bases and J by 1 base, 5 bases remained unmatched. Per the germline V gene, CDR1 is SNHLY and CDR2 is FYNNEI. The CDR3 DNA sequence: TGTGCCAGCAGTGAAACCGGACTAGCGGGGGGAGGCACAGATACGCAGTATTTT. Translated, it gives CASSETGLAGGGTDTQYF.

This clonotype has at least ten counts. The rearrangement joins TRBV12-3 or TRBV12-4 to TRBJ1-1, with a weak D call TRBD1 (5 bases). The CDR3 is 13 residues long. V lost 3 bases to trimming and J lost 8 bases, with 13 bases between them. The CDR3, as DNA: TGTGCCAGCAGTTTTATCCCCGGGACGGAAGCTTTCTTT. This encodes CASSFIPGTEAFF.

This clonotype was recorded at least ten times. The J gene is TRBJ1-1, the V gene TRBV6-2 or TRBV6-3; TRBD1 aligns across 8 bases. V gave up 5 bases and J gave up 6 bases; unmatched junction bases: 8. The CDR3 consists of 14 residues. From germline, CDR1 is MNHEY and CDR2 SVGEGT. In DNA, the CDR3 is TGTGCCAGCAGTGGGCCAGGGGGCTCGGCTGAAGCTTTCTTT. This translates into CASSGPGGSAEAFF.